These 29 T cell receptor beta chains originate from one sample sequenced in a study of blood T cell repertoires in COVID-19. Data came from immunoSEQ multiplex PCR; TCRdb stores just in-frame clones and leaves some out. The table shows about 69,000 clones, with roughly 80% occurring only once. Specimen: peripheral blood. Receptors originate from a woman of 80 years or more with acute or convalescent COVID-19.

This clone was observed once. The chain employs TRBV11-2 and TRBJ1-6; 11 bases align to TRBD1. This CDR3 is 19 amino acids long. Germline V gives CDR1 SGHAT, CDR2 FQNNGV. V lost 5 bases, J lost 13 bases, and 22 bases stayed unmatched. In DNA, the CDR3 is TGTGCCAGCAGCAAGACCGGGACAGGGGGGCTCCGTAATAGTCCCCCCCTCCACTTT. Protein sequence: CASSKTGTGGLRNSPPLHF.

This clone was seen more than once but under ten times. This chain joins TRBV7-6 and TRBJ1-5; the match to TRBD1 covers 10 bases. V trimming: 4 bases; J trimming: 7 bases; junction bases outside the gene matches: 10. In germline, CDR1 is SGHVS, CDR2 FNYEAQ. The CDR3 contains 16 residues. CDR3 DNA: TGTGCCAGCAGCTCGGTCCCGGGACAGGGGTTGCAGCCCCAGCATTTT. Translating it yields CASSSVPGQGLQPQHF.

This chain uses TRBV4-1 with TRBJ1-4; the match to TRBD1 covers 7 bases. The CDR3 has 16 amino acids. Losses at the gene ends were 5 bases for V and 3 bases for J; bases not matched to a gene: 9. Germline CDR1 MGHRA, CDR2 YSYEKL. Here the CDR3 DNA reads TGCGCCAGCAGCACCGGGGCGGGGACAGCTAATGAAAAACTGTTTTTT. Its protein is CASSTGAGTANEKLFF.

The CDR3 region has the DNA TGCGCCAGCAGTCCCGGGACAGAGAACACCGGGGAGCTGTTTTTT. Translated, it gives CASSPGTENTGELFF. The chain employs TRBV23-1 and TRBJ2-2; 7 nucleotides agree with TRBD1. TRBV23-1 carries the ORF label, with uncertain function. This CDR3 region has 15 residues. V shed 4 bases, J shed 1 base, and the junction held 3 bases outside the gene matches.

J is TRBJ2-1 and V is TRBV27; 9 nucleotides align to TRBD2. CDR1 and CDR2 (germline): MNHEY, SMNVEV (reference sequence). Losses at the gene ends were 5 bases for V and 5 bases for J; bases not matched to a gene: 10. CDR3 length equals 16 residues. In DNA form, the CDR3 reads TGTGCCAGCAGTCTTGGACTAGCGAGGACGAACAATGAGCAGTTCTTC. Its protein product is CASSLGLARTNNEQFF.

This clone was seen a few times. The chain is built from TRBV7-2 and TRBJ1-1, with TRBD1 matching 9 bases. CDR3 length equals 17 residues. Per germline, CDR1 SGHTA and CDR2 FQGNSA. V trimming: 5 bases; J trimming: 5 bases; junction bases outside the gene matches: 15. CDR3: CASSTSDRGWRRTEAFF. CDR3 sequence (DNA): TGTGCCAGCAGCACCTCGGACAGGGGATGGAGAAGGACTGAAGCTTTCTTT.

The chain carries TRBV5-4 and TRBJ1-3; the D is unclear. CDR3 length equals 15 residues. Germline CDR1 is SGHNT and CDR2 is YYREEE (reference sequence). V was shortened by 3 bases and J by 0 bases, with 10 bases between the two germline ends. CDR3 nucleotide sequence: TGTGCCAGCAGCTCGACATCGAGCTCTGGAAACACCATATATTTT. Protein product: CASSSTSSSGNTIYF.

Comments on this clone: Germline and junction disagree at one end, which may indicate a read error. CDR3 sequence reads: CASSSGQGGESF. CDR3 DNA: TGCGCCAGCAGCTCGGGACAGGGGGGCGAGTCTTTT. The gene calls are TRBV5-1 and TRBJ1-4, with 11 bases lining up with TRBD1. Germline CDR1 reads SGHRS; CDR2 reads YFSETQ. The CDR3 loop spans 12 amino acids. The full variable domain, completed using reference TRBV5-1 and TRBJ1-4, is KAGVTQTPRYLIKTRGQQVTLSCSPISGHRSVSWYQQTPGQGLQFLFEYFSETQRNKGNFPGRFSGRQFSNSRSEMNVSTLELGDSALYLCASSSGQGGESFGSGTQLSVL.

V gene TRBV5-1 combines with J gene TRBJ2-7; possible D gene TRBD2, 5 bases. In germline, CDR1 is SGHRS, CDR2 YFSETQ. Trimming took off 1 base at V and 2 bases at J, with 10 bases between the two ends. CDR3 length equals 14 residues. CDR3: CASSLLTTTYEQYF. DNA of the CDR3: TGCGCCAGCAGCTTGCTTACGACTACCTACGAGCAGTACTTC.

The rearrangement links TRBV24-1 to TRBJ2-1; 7 nucleotides line up with TRBD1. The trim removed 0 bases at V and 7 bases at J, leaving 5 bases unmatched. The CDR3 spans 15 residues. Per the germline V gene, CDR1 is KGHDR and CDR2 is SFDVKD. CDR3 amino acids: CATSDLVEGANEQFF. The CDR3 coding sequence is TGTGCCACCAGTGATTTGGTCGAGGGGGCGAATGAGCAGTTCTTC.

The chain recombines TRBV7-2 with TRBJ1-1; TRBD1 aligns across 8 bases. V was clipped by 5 bases and J by 4 bases; unmatched bases: 6. The CDR3 covers 14 residues. Per germline, CDR1 SGHTA and CDR2 FQGNSA. The CDR3 is CASSPQGATTEAFF. DNA of the CDR3: TGTGCCAGCAGCCCGCAGGGGGCGACCACTGAAGCTTTCTTT.

V is TRBV5-1 and J is TRBJ1-1, with 7 positions matching TRBD1. CDR3 size: 15 residues. Germline V lookup: CDR1 SGHRS, CDR2 YFSETQ. V lost 2 bases and J lost 4; bases outside the gene matches: 8. CDR3 sequence (DNA): TGCGCCAGCAGCTTCCGACAGGGCCCAGCCACTGAAGCTTTCTTT. Its protein is CASSFRQGPATEAFF. The full variable domain, rest sourced from reference TRBV5-1 and TRBJ1-1, is KAGVTQTPRYLIKTRGQQVTLSCSPISGHRSVSWYQQTPGQGLQFLFEYFSETQRNKGNFPGRFSGRQFSNSRSEMNVSTLELGDSALYLCASSFRQGPATEAFFGQGTRLTVV.

The chain combines TRBV6-6 with TRBJ1-5, with a tentative D call TRBD1 (6 bases). Germline assignment: CDR1 MNHNY and CDR2 SVGAGI (reference sequence). The V gene lost 0 bases and the J gene lost 4 bases, with 10 bases spanning the gap. The CDR3 is 15 amino acids. The CDR3 protein is CASSYSSRGNQPQHF. CDR3 DNA: TGTGCCAGCAGTTACTCGAGCAGGGGAAATCAGCCCCAGCATTTT.

This chain connects TRBV5-1 to TRBJ1-1; 7 bases align to TRBD1. The germline CDR1 and CDR2 sequences are SGHRS and YFSETQ. This CDR3 has 17 amino acids. The ends lost 0 bases at V and 3 bases at J; junction bases unmatched: 11. CDR3 DNA sequence: TGCGCCAGCAGCTTGGGAGAGAGGGGGCATAAACACACTGAAGCTTTCTTT. As protein: CASSLGERGHKHTEAFF.

V gene TRBV5-6 combines with J gene TRBJ1-3; 8 bases line up with TRBD1. Trimming at V came to 2 bases and at J to 1 base, leaving 5 bases not matched to a gene. This CDR3 contains 16 residues. Germline CDR1 reads SGHDT; CDR2 reads YYEEEE. The CDR3: CASSFRTGRSGNTIYF. The CDR3 nucleotides read TGTGCCAGCAGCTTCCGGACAGGGAGGTCTGGAAACACCATATATTTT.

V usage is TRBV19 and J usage is TRBJ1-4, with D possibly matching TRBD1 (6 bases). The length of the CDR3 is 16 residues. Germline CDR1 LNHDA, CDR2 SQIVND (reference sequence). Deletions cut 6 bases from V and 7 bases from J, with 21 bases between. In nucleotides, the CDR3 is TGTGCCAGTAGCAGAGTCGGGACAAAAAGAGGTGAAAAACTGTTTTTT. Its translation: CASSRVGTKRGEKLFF.

This clone has only a few counts. The genes are TRBV19 and TRBJ1-5, with 9 bases matching TRBD1. Germline CDR1 LNHDA, CDR2 SQIVND (reference sequence). This CDR3 spans 15 amino acids. Trimming took 8 bases from V and 4 from J; bases not matched to a gene: 9. The CDR3 nucleotides read TGTGCCAGTGGGGAAACAGGGGGCGATAATCAGCCCCAGCATTTT. Translated, it gives CASGETGGDNQPQHF.

The V and J genes are TRBV5-6 and TRBJ2-1, with 10 nucleotides matching TRBD2. V trimming: 2 bases; J trimming: 5 bases; junction bases outside the gene matches: 4. Germline CDR1 is SGHDT and CDR2 is YYEEEE. CDR3 length: 15 residues. The CDR3 DNA reads TGTGCCAGCAGCTTTTTAGCGGGGGGAGACAATGAGCAGTTCTTC. Protein product: CASSFLAGGDNEQFF.

The chain is built from TRBV19 and TRBJ2-3; D is unresolved. V was cut by 7 bases and J by 6 bases, with 20 bases left in between. The germline V gene has CDR1 LNHDA and CDR2 SQIVND (reference sequence). The CDR3 is made up of 15 amino acids. The CDR3 DNA is TGTGCCAGTACCTCCCCCGGCAGGTCCAGGGATACGCAGTATTTT. Its protein product is CASTSPGRSRDTQYF.

The genes are TRBV2 and TRBJ2-3, with D unresolved. Trimming took 6 bases from V and 5 from J, leaving 12 bases between them. From germline, CDR1 is SNHLY and CDR2 FYNNEI. The CDR3 contains 13 residues. CDR3 nucleotide sequence: TGTGCCAGCAGCGCCTCGCGTCAAGATACGCAGTATTTT. Its translation is CASSASRQDTQYF.

The chain carries TRBV25-1 and TRBJ1-6; 8 bases map to TRBD1. The CDR3 spans 14 residues. From germline, CDR1 is MGHDK and CDR2 SYGVNS. Trimming took 5 bases from V and 7 from J; bases not matched to a gene: 4. CDR3 DNA: TGTGCCAGCAGTCTAAACAGGGGGAATTCACCCCTCCACTTT. It is translated as CASSLNRGNSPLHF.

The chain is built from TRBV19 and TRBJ2-5; the match to TRBD1 covers 11 bases. The V and J ends lost 5 bases and 2 bases, in that order; junction bases with no gene match: 7. This CDR3 contains 16 residues. Germline CDR1 is LNHDA and CDR2 is SQIVND (reference sequence). In nucleotides, the CDR3 is TGTGCCAGTAGTTTCCGGGACAGGGGGAAACAAGAGACCCAGTACTTC. Translation: CASSFRDRGKQETQYF.

The V gene is TRBV7-6, the J gene TRBJ2-1, with TRBD1 identical over 9 bases. Germline V lookup: CDR1 SGHVS, CDR2 FNYEAQ. The V segment lost 1 base and the J segment 5 bases; nucleotides outside the gene matches: 6. The CDR3 runs 16 residues. CDR3 protein: CASSLVLGQGNNEQFF. In DNA, the CDR3 is TGTGCCAGCAGCTTAGTTCTGGGACAGGGCAACAATGAGCAGTTCTTC.

The chain recombines TRBV2 with TRBJ2-5; 8 bases map to TRBD1. This CDR3 has 15 amino acids. V shed 5 bases and J 1 base; nucleotides not matched to a gene: 6. The germline gives CDR1 SNHLY, CDR2 FYNNEI. In DNA, the CDR3 is TGTGCCAGCAGTCGAGACAGGGGACTCCAAGAGACCCAGTACTTC. Protein: CASSRDRGLQETQYF.

V gene TRBV6-1 combines with J gene TRBJ1-2; D is unresolved. Per germline, CDR1 MNHNS and CDR2 SASEGT. V shed 2 bases and J shed 7 bases, with 14 bases lying between them. The CDR3 length is 14 residues. CDR3 loop: CASSEITALIGYTF. CDR3 in DNA: TGTGCCAGCAGTGAAATAACAGCTCTCATTGGCTACACCTTC.

This chain uses TRBV5-1 with TRBJ1-1; the D gene is possibly TRBD1 (6 bases). CDR1 is SGHRS, CDR2 YFSETQ, per germline. V lost 2 bases and J lost 4, with 15 bases in between. The CDR3 is 15 amino acids. DNA of the CDR3: TGCGCCAGCAGCTTATCGGGACAAATTGCCACTGAAGCTTTCTTT. It specifies CASSLSGQIATEAFF.

CDR3 DNA: TGTGCCAGCAGCCTCGCGGGGGGGGACACAGATACGCAGTATTTT. It is translated as CASSLAGGDTDTQYF. The chain couples TRBV7-9 to TRBJ2-3, with TRBD2 matching 9 bases. From germline, CDR1 is SEHNR and CDR2 FQNEAQ (reference sequence). J was trimmed by 2 bases and V by 5 bases; bases with no gene match: 5. This CDR3 has 15 residues.

J is TRBJ1-4 and V is TRBV7-2; 7 bases fit TRBD1. CDR3 length: 14 residues. Looked up from germline, CDR1 is SGHTA and CDR2 is FQGNSA. J was trimmed by 6 bases and V by 2 bases; bases with no gene match: 3. CDR3 loop: CASSLWGTDEKLFF. The CDR3 DNA reads TGTGCCAGCAGCTTATGGGGGACAGATGAAAAACTGTTTTTT.

The chain couples TRBV7-2 to TRBJ2-3, with D possibly matching TRBD1 (5 bases). V lost 1 base to trimming and J lost 3 bases, with 11 bases between them. CDR1 and CDR2 from the germline V gene are SGHTA and FQGNSA. The CDR3 runs to 15 residues. The CDR3 nucleotides read TGTGCCAGCAGCTTAGGGGGCTGGGGAACAGATACGCAGTATTTT. Translation gives CASSLGGWGTDTQYF.